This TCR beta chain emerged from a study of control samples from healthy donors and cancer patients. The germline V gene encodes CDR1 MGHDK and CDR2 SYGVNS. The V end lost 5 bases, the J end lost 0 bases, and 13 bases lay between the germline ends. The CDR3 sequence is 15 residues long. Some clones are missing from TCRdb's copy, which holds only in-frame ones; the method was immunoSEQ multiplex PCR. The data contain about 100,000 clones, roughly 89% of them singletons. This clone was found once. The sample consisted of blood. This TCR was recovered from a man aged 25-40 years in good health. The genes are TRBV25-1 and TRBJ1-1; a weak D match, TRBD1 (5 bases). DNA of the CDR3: TGTGCCAGCAGTTATTTAGAGGGGATGAACACTGAAGCTTTCTTT. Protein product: CASSYLEGMNTEAFF.